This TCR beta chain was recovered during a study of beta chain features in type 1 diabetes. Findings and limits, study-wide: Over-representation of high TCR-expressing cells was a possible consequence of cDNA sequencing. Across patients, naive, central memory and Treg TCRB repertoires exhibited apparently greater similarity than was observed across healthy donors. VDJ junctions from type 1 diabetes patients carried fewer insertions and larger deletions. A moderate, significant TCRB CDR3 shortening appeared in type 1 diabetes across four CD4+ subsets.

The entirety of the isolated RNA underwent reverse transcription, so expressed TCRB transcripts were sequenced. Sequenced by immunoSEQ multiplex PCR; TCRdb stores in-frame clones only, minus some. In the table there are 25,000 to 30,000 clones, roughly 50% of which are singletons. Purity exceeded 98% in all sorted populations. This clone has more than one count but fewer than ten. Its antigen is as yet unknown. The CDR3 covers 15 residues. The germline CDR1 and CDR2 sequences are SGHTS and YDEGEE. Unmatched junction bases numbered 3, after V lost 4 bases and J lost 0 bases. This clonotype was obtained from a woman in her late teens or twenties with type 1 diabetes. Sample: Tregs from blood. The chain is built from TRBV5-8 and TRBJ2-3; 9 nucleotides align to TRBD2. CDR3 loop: CASSQREASTDTQYF. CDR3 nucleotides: TGTGCCAGCAGCCAGCGGGAGGCTAGCACAGATACGCAGTATTTT.